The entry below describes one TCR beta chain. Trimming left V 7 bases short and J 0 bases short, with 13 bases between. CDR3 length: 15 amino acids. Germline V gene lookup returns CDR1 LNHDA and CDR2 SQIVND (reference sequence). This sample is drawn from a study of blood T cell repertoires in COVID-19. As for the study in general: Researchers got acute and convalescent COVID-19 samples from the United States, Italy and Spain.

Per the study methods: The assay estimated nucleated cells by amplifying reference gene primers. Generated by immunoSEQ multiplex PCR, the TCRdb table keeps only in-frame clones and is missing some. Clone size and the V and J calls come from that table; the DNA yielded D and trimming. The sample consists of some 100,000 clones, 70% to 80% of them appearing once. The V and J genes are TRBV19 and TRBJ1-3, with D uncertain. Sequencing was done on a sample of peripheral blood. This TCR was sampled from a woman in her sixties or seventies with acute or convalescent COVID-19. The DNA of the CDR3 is TGTGCCAGTACTCTCTTGGGGAGCTCTGGAAACACCATATATTTT. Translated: CASTLLGSSGNTIYF.